This TCR beta chain is drawn from a study of neurological immune-mediated disorders. In the study overall: Multiple sclerosis patients numbered about 34, with about 31 relapsing-remitting and 3 secondary progressive. Overall study results and limits: No clinical or MRI feature was associated with the multiple sclerosis repertoire cluster. TCR-beta repertoires seemed private in all groups, with no expanded CDR3 amino acid sequences shared.

This clonotype was found many times. Its antigen is still unknown. One entry per CDR3 protein results from TCRdb running MiXCR on the 5' RACE reads. The sample lists tens of thousands of distinct CDR3 sequences, roughly 3.9% occurring once. The clonotype was recovered from a man between 25 and 39 years old with multiple sclerosis. Sample: PBMCs.

The CDR3 coding sequence is TGTGCCACCAGCCAGGGACAGGGGAGGGCAGATACGCAGTATTTT. This encodes CATSQGQGRADTQYF. The chain uses TRBV24-1 and TRBJ2-3; 10 bases match TRBD1. CDR3 length: 15 residues. CDR1 and CDR2 (germline): KGHDR, SFDVKD. Trimming took 7 bases from V and 4 from J; bases not matched to a gene: 7.